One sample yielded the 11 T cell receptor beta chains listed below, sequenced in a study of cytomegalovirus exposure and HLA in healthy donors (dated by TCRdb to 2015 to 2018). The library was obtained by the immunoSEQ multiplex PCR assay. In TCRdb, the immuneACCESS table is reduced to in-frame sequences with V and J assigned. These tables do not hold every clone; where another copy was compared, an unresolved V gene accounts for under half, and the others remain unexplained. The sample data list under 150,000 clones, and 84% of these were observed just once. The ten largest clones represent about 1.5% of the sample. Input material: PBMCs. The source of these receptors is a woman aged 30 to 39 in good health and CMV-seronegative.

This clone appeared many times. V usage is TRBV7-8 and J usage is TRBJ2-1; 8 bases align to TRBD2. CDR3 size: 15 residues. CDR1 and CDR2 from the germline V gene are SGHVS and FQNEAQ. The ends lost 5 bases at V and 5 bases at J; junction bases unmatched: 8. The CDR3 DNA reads TGTGCCAGCAGCCCTCGGGCGGGGGGCCACAATGAGCAGTTCTTC. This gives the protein CASSPRAGGHNEQFF.

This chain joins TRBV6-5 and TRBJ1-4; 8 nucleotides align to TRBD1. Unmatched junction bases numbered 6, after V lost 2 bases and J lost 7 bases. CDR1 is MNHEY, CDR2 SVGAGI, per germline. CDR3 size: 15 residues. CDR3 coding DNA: TGTGCCAGCAGTTACCGACAGGGGATCAGTGAAAAACTGTTTTTT. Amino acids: CASSYRQGISEKLFF.

The DNA of the CDR3 is TGTGCCAGCAGTGGGGGACAGGGGGCTAAGAAAGAGACCCAGTACTTC. Protein product: CASSGGQGAKKETQYF. The chain has TRBV6-1 and TRBJ2-5; 12 bases map to TRBD1. The CDR3 covers 16 residues. Germline CDR1 reads MNHNS; CDR2 reads SASEGT. J was trimmed by 3 bases and V by 4 bases; bases with no gene match: 6.

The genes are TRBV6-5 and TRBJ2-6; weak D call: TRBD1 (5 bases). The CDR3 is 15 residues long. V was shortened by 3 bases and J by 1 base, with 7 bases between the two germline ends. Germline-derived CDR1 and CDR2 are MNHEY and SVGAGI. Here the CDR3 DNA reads TGTGCCAGCAGTTATTCAGGGTCTGGGGCCAACGTCCTGACTTTC. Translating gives CASSYSGSGANVLTF.

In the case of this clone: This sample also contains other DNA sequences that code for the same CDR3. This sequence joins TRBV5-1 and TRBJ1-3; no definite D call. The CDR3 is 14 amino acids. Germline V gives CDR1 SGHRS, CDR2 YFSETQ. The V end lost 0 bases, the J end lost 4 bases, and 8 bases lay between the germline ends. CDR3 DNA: TGCGCCAGCAGCTTGGGAGGGTCAGGAAACACCATATATTTT. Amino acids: CASSLGGSGNTIYF.

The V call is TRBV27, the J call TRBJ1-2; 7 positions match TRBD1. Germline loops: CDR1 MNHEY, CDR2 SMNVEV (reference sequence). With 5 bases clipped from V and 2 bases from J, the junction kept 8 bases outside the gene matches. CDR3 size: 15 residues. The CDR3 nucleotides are TGTGCCAGCAGTCCCTCGACAGGGTGGAACTATGGCTACACCTTC. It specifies CASSPSTGWNYGYTF.

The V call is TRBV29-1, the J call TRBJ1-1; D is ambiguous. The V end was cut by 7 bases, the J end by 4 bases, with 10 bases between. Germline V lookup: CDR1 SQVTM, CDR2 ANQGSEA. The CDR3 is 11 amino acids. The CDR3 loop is CSAASGTEAFF. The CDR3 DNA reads TGCAGCGCAGCGTCGGGCACTGAAGCTTTCTTT.

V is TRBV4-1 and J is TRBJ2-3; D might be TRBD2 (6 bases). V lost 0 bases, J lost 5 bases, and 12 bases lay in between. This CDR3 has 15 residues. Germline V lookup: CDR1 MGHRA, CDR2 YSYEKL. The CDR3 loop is CASSQDGAGGDTQYF. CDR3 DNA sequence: TGCGCCAGCAGCCAAGATGGAGCCGGGGGAGATACGCAGTATTTT.

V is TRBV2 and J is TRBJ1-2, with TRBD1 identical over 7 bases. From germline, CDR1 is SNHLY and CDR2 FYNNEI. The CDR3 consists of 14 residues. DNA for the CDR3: TGTGCAGTTGGGGAAGACAGGGTGGTTTATGGCTACACCTTC. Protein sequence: CAVGEDRVVYGYTF.

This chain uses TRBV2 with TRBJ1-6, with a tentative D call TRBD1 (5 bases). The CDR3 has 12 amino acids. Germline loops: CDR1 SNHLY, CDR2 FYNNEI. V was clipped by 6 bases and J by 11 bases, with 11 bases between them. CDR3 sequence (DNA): TGTGCCAGCAGACAGGAAAGAGCACCCCTCCACTTT. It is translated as CASRQERAPLHF.

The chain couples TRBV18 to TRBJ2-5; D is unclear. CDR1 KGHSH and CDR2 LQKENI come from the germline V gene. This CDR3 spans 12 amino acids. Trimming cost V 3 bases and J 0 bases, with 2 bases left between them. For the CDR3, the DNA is TGTGCCAGCTCACCCTACCAAGAGACCCAGTACTTC. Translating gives CASSPYQETQYF.